Given below is one TCR beta chain in context. Antigen: not known. CDR3-region Arm-PCR and iRepertoire HTBI primers produced the TCR beta libraries. TCRdb re-analysed the multiplex PCR reads in MiXCR, keeping a single row per CDR3 protein. The sample lists some 240,000 distinct CDR3 sequences; approximately 18% were seen once. The data derive from a study of regulatory T cells in long-lasting Graves disease. Study outcomes and limitations: Rather than thyroid tissue, only peripheral blood underwent study. Persistent Graves' patients had lower TCR diversity than newly diagnosed ones. With persistent disease, TRBV28, TRBJ1-2 and TRBJ2-5 were the favored segments. A greater number of public clonotypes (approximately 2,500) was shared by persistent patients than by new patients (approximately 880).

Noted time point: newly diagnosed GD, antithyroid drugs for less than 3 months. TCR sequences were obtained from RNA taken from PBMCs. This CDR3 has 18 residues. Germline trimming cut 3 bases from V and 0 bases from J; bases unmatched to any gene: 6. Germline values: CDR1 MDHEN, CDR2 SYDVKM. These records were also assigned to another study, of T cells in Graves' hyperthyroidism and ophthalmopathy.

Material: peripheral blood mononuclear cells (PBMCs), obtained at new diagnosis, from a patient treated with antithyroid drugs. The chain recombines TRBV28 with TRBJ1-6; 9 bases agree with TRBD1. The sequence came from a woman aged 30 to 39 with Graves disease. Here the CDR3 reads CASSLDRGTSSYNSPLHF. Written as DNA, the CDR3 is TGTGCCAGCAGTTTGGACAGGGGAACTAGCTCCTATAATTCACCCCTCCACTTT.